These 24 T cell receptor beta chains share one sample of origin, sequenced in a study of T cells in Graves' hyperthyroidism and ophthalmopathy. RNA transcripts served as the template for amplifying TCR beta CDR3 regions. First-round RT-PCR of the TCR CDR3 relied on the HTBI primer set. One entry per CDR3 protein, called by TCRdb with MiXCR from the multiplex PCR reads. There are hundreds of thousands of distinct CDR3 sequences in the sample; around 39% occur only once, and 7.5% to 9.5% lies in the top ten. The sequenced material came from blood. Receptor source: a man between 18 and 35 years old with Graves' hyperthyroidism.

In this sample, this clonotype turned up a few times. J is TRBJ2-5 and V is TRBV7-8; a possible D gene is TRBD2 (5 bases). Deletions cut 1 base from V and 5 bases from J, with 14 bases between. This CDR3 has 15 residues. The V gene's germline CDR1 is SGHVS and CDR2 FQNEAQ. This CDR3 reads CASSLVGLGEETQYF. In DNA, the CDR3 is TGTGCCAGCAGCTTAGTCGGGCTTGGGGAGGAGACCCAGTACTTC.

The gene calls are TRBV28 and TRBJ2-7; D is ambiguous. Germline CDR1 reads MDHEN; CDR2 reads SYDVKM. V lost 8 bases, J lost 2 bases, and 7 bases lay in between. The CDR3 is made up of 11 amino acids. In DNA form, the CDR3 reads TGTGCCAGCGGGGTCCCCTACGAGCAGTACTTC. It codes for CASGVPYEQYF.

On this clonotype itself: A much more abundant neighbour one base away suggests this may be a read error. The V gene is TRBV24-1, the J gene TRBJ2-2; no firm D call. Germline V gene sequence: CDR1 KGHDR, CDR2 SFDVKD. Between the trimmed V and J ends, which lost 5 bases and 4 bases, there was a span of 10 bases. This CDR3 region has 14 residues. CDR3 loop: CATSGPVRTGELFF. The CDR3 DNA reads as TGTGCCACCAGTGGTCCGGTACGCACCGGGGAGCTGTTTTTT.

The CDR3 protein is CASSRSSEGYYEQYF. The CDR3 nucleotides are TGTGCCAGCAGCCGAAGCAGTGAGGGATACTACGAGCAGTACTTC. The chain recombines TRBV4-2 with TRBJ2-7, with D maybe TRBD2 (5 bases). The V end lost 4 bases, the J end lost 3 bases, and 16 bases lay between the germline ends. Germline V lookup: CDR1 LGHNA, CDR2 YNFKEQ. This CDR3 comprises 15 residues.

This clonotype was seen only a few times. V and J are TRBV9 and TRBJ1-1, with D possibly TRBD1 on 6 matching bases. Germline loops: CDR1 SGDLS, CDR2 YYNGEE. This CDR3 contains 14 residues. Trimming removed 4 bases from V and 5 bases from J, with 15 bases in between. The CDR3 protein is CASSQATGKTEAFF. DNA for the CDR3: TGTGCCAGCAGCCAGGCTACAGGGAAAACTGAAGCTTTCTTT.

The J gene is TRBJ1-5, the V gene TRBV7-8; 7 positions agree with TRBD1. Trimming removed 6 bases from V and 3 bases from J; junction bases left unmatched: 11. The CDR3 has 16 residues. In germline, CDR1 is SGHVS, CDR2 FQNEAQ. The CDR3 DNA reads TGTGCCAGCAGTTTAATGGGGACAGAACACAATCAGCCCCAGCATTTT. The encoded protein is CASSLMGTEHNQPQHF.

The chain combines TRBV10-3 with TRBJ2-5, with D possibly matching TRBD2 (6 bases). Germline lookup yields CDR1 ENHRY and CDR2 SYGVKD. The CDR3 consists of 14 residues. V lost 10 bases and J 2 bases, leaving 17 bases between the germline ends. For the CDR3, the DNA is TGTGCCAGCGAGACTAGACTTAAACAAGAGACCCAGTACTTC. Protein product: CASETRLKQETQYF.

This chain joins TRBV2 and TRBJ2-1, with 8 nucleotides matching TRBD2. The germline V gene has CDR1 SNHLY and CDR2 FYNNEI. CDR3 length: 16 residues. V was pared by 2 bases and J by 8 bases, with 11 bases of the junction left unmatched. The CDR3 loop is CASSEPGLAKGDEQFF. The CDR3 DNA reads as TGTGCCAGCAGTGAACCCGGACTAGCTAAAGGGGATGAGCAGTTCTTC.

Note on this clonotype: A much larger clonotype is one base distant, so this may be a read error. The CDR3 sequence is CASSGAAQLTGELFF. The CDR3 DNA reads TGTGCCAGCAGTGGGGCAGCCCAATTGACCGGGGAGCTGTTTTTT. The rearrangement joins TRBV2 to TRBJ2-2; D not certain. CDR1 and CDR2 (germline): SNHLY, FYNNEI. Trimming pared 4 bases from V and 5 bases from J, leaving 14 bases between. The length of the CDR3 is 15 residues. The whole variable domain, filled in from reference TRBV2 and TRBJ2-2, reads EPEVTQTPSHQVTQMGQEVILRCVPISNHLYFYWYRQILGQKVEFLVSFYNNEISEKSEIFDDQFSVERPDGSNFTLKIRSTKLEDSAMYFCASSGAAQLTGELFFGEGSRLTVL.

This clonotype was seen ten or more times. The chain combines TRBV20-1 with TRBJ1-2; D is unresolved. The germline V gene encodes CDR1 DFQATT and CDR2 SNEGSKA (reference sequence). Between the trimmed V and J ends, which lost 7 bases and 0 bases, there was a span of 15 bases. The CDR3 runs to 14 residues. The CDR3 spells CSVHHVYPNYGYTF. The CDR3 DNA reads as TGCAGTGTCCATCACGTTTATCCTAACTATGGCTACACCTTC.

Ten or more counts support this clonotype. The gene calls are TRBV19 and TRBJ1-6; 8 bases agree with TRBD1. Trimming cost V 7 bases and J 7 bases; bases outside gene matches: 3. The CDR3 sequence is 13 residues long. Looked up from germline, CDR1 is LNHDA and CDR2 is SQIVND (reference sequence). The CDR3 sequence: CASTNRGNSPLHF. DNA of the CDR3: TGTGCCAGTACGAACAGGGGGAATTCACCCCTCCACTTT.

The chain has TRBV30 and TRBJ2-7, with 8 bases identical to TRBD2. The CDR3 loop spans 13 amino acids. V dropped 4 bases and J dropped 5; count of bases not matched to a gene: 7. Per germline, CDR1 GTSNPN and CDR2 SVGIG (reference sequence). In DNA, the CDR3 is TGTGCCTGGAACGTAGCGGGAAGTCACGAGCAGTACTTC. Amino acids: CAWNVAGSHEQYF.

At least ten counts were recorded for this clonotype. V is TRBV9 and J is TRBJ1-2, with D hard to call. Trimming took off 3 bases at V and 4 bases at J, with 7 bases between the two ends. CDR3 length equals 12 residues. Germline V lookup: CDR1 SGDLS, CDR2 YYNGEE. In nucleotides, the CDR3 is TGTGCCAGCAGCGACTCCTCCTATGGCTACACCTTC. Encoded protein: CASSDSSYGYTF.

The chain recombines TRBV7-2 with TRBJ2-5; the D gene could be TRBD1 or TRBD2 (5 bases each). The V gene lost 6 bases and the J gene lost 5 bases, with 13 bases spanning the gap. CDR3 length: 13 residues. Germline V gene data show CDR1 as SGHTA and CDR2 as FQGNSA. CDR3 in DNA: TGTGCCAGCAGAAAGAAAGGGGAGGAGACCCAGTACTTC. Its protein is CASRKKGEETQYF.

The V gene is TRBV7-2, the J gene TRBJ1-3; D remains ambiguous. CDR1 and CDR2 from the germline V gene are SGHTA and FQGNSA. The CDR3 runs to 15 residues. The V end was cut by 4 bases, the J end by 2 bases, with 12 bases between. CDR3 protein: CASSSVAFAGNTIYF. DNA of the CDR3: TGTGCCAGCAGCTCAGTCGCGTTTGCTGGAAACACCATATATTTT.

This clonotype was seen ten or more times. The CDR3 DNA reads TGTGCCAGCAGCTTTGACGAGGGGGCTGGCTACACCTTC. Its translation: CASSFDEGAGYTF. The chain is built from TRBV11-3 and TRBJ1-2; 7 bases align to TRBD1. This CDR3 comprises 13 residues. Trimming at V came to 3 bases and at J to 7 bases, leaving 5 bases not matched to a gene. The germline V gene has CDR1 SGHNT and CDR2 YENEEA.

This clonotype was seen a few times. The chain couples TRBV20-1 to TRBJ1-4; TRBD1 matches 7 bases. V was pared by 6 bases and J by 8 bases, with 12 bases of the junction left unmatched. This CDR3 spans 14 amino acids. Germline lookup yields CDR1 DFQATT and CDR2 SNEGSKA (reference sequence). The CDR3 loop reads CSAETEGAREKLFF. CDR3 bases: TGCAGTGCAGAAACCGAGGGGGCTCGAGAAAAACTGTTTTTT.

V usage is TRBV5-1 and J usage is TRBJ1-2; 7 nucleotides match TRBD1. V lost 4 bases and J lost 3; bases outside the gene matches: 6. The CDR3 is 14 amino acids. CDR1 and CDR2 from the germline V gene are SGHRS and YFSETQ. DNA of the CDR3: TGCGCCAGCAGCACCGGACAGGCCTACTATGGCTACACCTTC. Protein product: CASSTGQAYYGYTF.

This clonotype was picked up a small number of times. The rearrangement links TRBV7-9 to TRBJ2-5, with D perhaps matching TRBD2 (5 bases). This CDR3 is built from 12 residues. Germline V lookup: CDR1 SEHNR, CDR2 FQNEAQ (reference sequence). Between the trimmed V and J ends, which lost 5 bases and 7 bases, there was a span of 11 bases. CDR3 DNA: TGTGCCAGCAGCCAGCGTGGAGGGACCCAGTACTTC. Protein product: CASSQRGGTQYF.

There are many counts of this clonotype. The chain couples TRBV9 to TRBJ2-7; D is perhaps TRBD1 (5 bases). The length of the CDR3 is 14 residues. Trimming pared 2 bases from V and 1 base from J, leaving 10 bases between. CDR1 and CDR2 from the germline V gene are SGDLS and YYNGEE. The CDR3 here is CASSVGSGSYEQYF. The CDR3 nucleotides read TGTGCCAGCAGCGTCGGGTCAGGGTCCTACGAGCAGTACTTC.

The V gene is TRBV25-1, the J gene TRBJ1-2; D unclear. Germline CDR1 reads MGHDK; CDR2 reads SYGVNS. Trimming removed 8 bases from V and 6 bases from J, with 13 bases in between. The CDR3 length is 12 residues. The CDR3 region is CASQAQPHGYTF. DNA for the CDR3: TGTGCCAGCCAAGCCCAGCCCCATGGCTACACCTTC.

J is TRBJ1-1 and V is TRBV10-3; tentative D call: TRBD1 (5 bases). The CDR3 sequence is 12 residues long. Trimming cost V 7 bases and J 5 bases, with 11 bases left between them. Per the germline V gene, CDR1 is ENHRY and CDR2 is SYGVKD. CDR3: CAIKGRETEAFF. The CDR3 coding sequence is TGTGCCATCAAGGGGAGGGAGACTGAAGCTTTCTTT.

The chain uses TRBV20-1 and TRBJ2-7, with D hard to call. Germline CDR1 DFQATT, CDR2 SNEGSKA (reference sequence). V was shortened by 1 base and J by 7 bases, with 11 bases between the two germline ends. The CDR3 runs to 12 residues. DNA for the CDR3: TGCAGTGCTAGAGCGGTAGGGCAGGAGCAGTACTTC. Amino acid sequence: CSARAVGQEQYF.

This chain uses TRBV2 with TRBJ1-1; D gene ambiguous. The CDR3 length is 15 residues. Per the germline V gene, CDR1 is SNHLY and CDR2 is FYNNEI. V lost 3 bases to trimming and J lost 4 bases, with 15 bases between them. The CDR3 sequence: CASSDVRGSGTEAFF. In DNA, the CDR3 is TGTGCCAGCAGTGATGTTCGTGGATCGGGCACTGAAGCTTTCTTT.